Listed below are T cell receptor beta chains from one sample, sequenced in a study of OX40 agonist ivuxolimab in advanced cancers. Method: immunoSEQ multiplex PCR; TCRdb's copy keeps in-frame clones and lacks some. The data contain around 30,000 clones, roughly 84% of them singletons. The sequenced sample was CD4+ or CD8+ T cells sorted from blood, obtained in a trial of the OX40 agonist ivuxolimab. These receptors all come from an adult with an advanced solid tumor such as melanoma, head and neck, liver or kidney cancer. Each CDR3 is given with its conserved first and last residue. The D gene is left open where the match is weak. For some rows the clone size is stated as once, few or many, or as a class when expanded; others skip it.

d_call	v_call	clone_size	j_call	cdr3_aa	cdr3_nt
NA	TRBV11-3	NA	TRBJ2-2	CASSLSPPTGELFF	TGTGCCAGCAGCCTCTCACCGCCTACCGGGGAGCTGTTTTTT
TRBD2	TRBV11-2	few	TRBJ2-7	CASSPSGLGYEQYF	TGTGCCAGCAGCCCTAGCGGCCTCGGCTACGAGCAGTACTTC
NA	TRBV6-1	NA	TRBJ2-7	CASKSSGASYEQYF	TGTGCCAGCAAGTCGTCCGGGGCGTCATACGAGCAGTACTTC
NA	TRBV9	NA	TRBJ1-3	CASSVGGPSGNTIYF	TGTGCCAGCAGCGTAGGGGGCCCGTCTGGAAACACCATATATTTT
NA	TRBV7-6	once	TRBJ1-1	CASSFPPTGNTEAFF	TGTGCCAGCAGCTTCCCGCCCACAGGGAACACTGAAGCTTTCTTT
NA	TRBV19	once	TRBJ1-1	CASSGTLNTEAFF	TGTGCCAGTAGTGGTACATTGAACACTGAAGCTTTCTTT
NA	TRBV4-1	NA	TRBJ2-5	CASSHPGGQETQYF	TGCGCCAGCAGCCACCCCGGAGGTCAAGAGACCCAGTACTTC
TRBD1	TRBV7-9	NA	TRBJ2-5	CASSPEDRAHKETQYF	TGTGCCAGCAGCCCCGAGGACAGGGCCCATAAAGAGACCCAGTACTTC
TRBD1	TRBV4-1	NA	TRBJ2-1	CASSQETGAYNEQFF	TGCGCCAGCAGCCAAGAGACAGGGGCCTACAATGAGCAGTTCTTC
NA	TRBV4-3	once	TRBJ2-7	CASSQVYSPYEQYF	TGCGCCAGCAGCCAAGTTTACAGTCCCTACGAGCAGTACTTC
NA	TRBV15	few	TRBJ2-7	CATSIQVDYEQYF	TGTGCCACCAGCATACAGGTGGACTACGAGCAGTACTTC
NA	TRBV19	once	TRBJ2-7	CASSMSQGVYEQYF	TGTGCCAGTAGTATGAGCCAGGGAGTCTACGAGCAGTACTTC
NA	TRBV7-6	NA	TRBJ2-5	CASTLYGSSLETQYF	TGTGCCAGCACCCTGTATGGATCCTCACTAGAGACCCAGTACTTC
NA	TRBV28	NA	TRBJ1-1	CASSPAVDVEEAFF	TGTGCCAGCAGTCCAGCAGTGGACGTTGAGGAAGCTTTCTTT
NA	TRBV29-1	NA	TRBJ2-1	CSVEGRDLNEQFF	TGCAGCGTTGAGGGTCGGGATCTCAATGAGCAGTTCTTC
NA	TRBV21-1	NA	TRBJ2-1	CASSKALAEKFF	TGTGCCAGCAGCAAAGCGCTCGCGGAGAAGTTCTTC
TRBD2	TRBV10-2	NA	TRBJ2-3	CASSEFGGGPGDTQYF	TGCGCCAGCAGTGAGTTTGGGGGAGGGCCCGGAGATACGCAGTATTTT
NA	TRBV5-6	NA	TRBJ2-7	CASRGGSYEQYF	TGTGCCAGCAGGGGCGGATCCTACGAGCAGTACTTC
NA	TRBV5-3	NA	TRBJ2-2	CARSTVQVSTGELFF	TGTGCCAGAAGCACAGTACAGGTTAGCACCGGGGAGCTGTTTTTT
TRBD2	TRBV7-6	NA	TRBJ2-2	CASTASVAGELNTGELFF	TGTGCCAGCACCGCCTCCGTAGCGGGGGAATTAAACACCGGGGAGCTGTTTTTT
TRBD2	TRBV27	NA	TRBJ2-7	CASSFSGSRSYEQYF	TGTGCCAGCAGTTTCAGCGGGAGTCGGTCCTACGAGCAGTACTTC
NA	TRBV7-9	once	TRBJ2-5	CASSLGPRGGETQYF	TGTGCCAGCAGCTTAGGCCCCAGGGGAGGAGAGACCCAGTACTTC
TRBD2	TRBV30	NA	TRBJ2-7	CAWSVTGGADEQYF	TGTGCCTGGAGTGTAACGGGGGGGGCGGACGAGCAGTACTTC
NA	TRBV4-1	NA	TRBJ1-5	CASSQVGYNQPQHF	TGCGCCAGCAGCCAAGTAGGGTACAATCAGCCCCAGCATTTT
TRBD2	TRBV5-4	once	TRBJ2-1	CASRQSSGSMDEQFF	TGTGCCAGCAGGCAATCTAGCGGGAGTATGGATGAGCAGTTCTTC
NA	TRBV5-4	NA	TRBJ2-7	CASSLAGTTYEQYF	TGTGCCAGCAGCTTGGCCGGGACCACCTACGAGCAGTACTTC
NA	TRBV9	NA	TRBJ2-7	CASSVEGDWGYEQYF	TGTGCCAGCAGCGTGGAGGGGGACTGGGGCTACGAGCAGTACTTC
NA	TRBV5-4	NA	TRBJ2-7	CASSPGSKYEQYF	TGTGCCAGCAGCCCCGGGTCGAAATACGAGCAGTACTTC
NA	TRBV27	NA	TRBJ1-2	CASSRWGPDGYTF	TGTGCCAGCTCCCGTTGGGGGCCCGATGGGTACACCTTC
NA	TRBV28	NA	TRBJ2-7	CASSFRTEIYEQYF	TGTGCCAGCAGTTTCCGGACAGAGATCTACGAGCAGTACTTC
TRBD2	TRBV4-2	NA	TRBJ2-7	CASSQGGSINEQYF	TGTGCCAGCAGCCAAGGCGGGAGTATTAACGAGCAGTACTTC
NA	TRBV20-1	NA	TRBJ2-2	CSASKGGELFF	TGCAGTGCTAGTAAGGGCGGGGAGCTGTTTTTT
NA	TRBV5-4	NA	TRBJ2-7	CASSLDSEQYF	TGTGCCAGCAGCTTGGACAGTGAGCAGTACTTC
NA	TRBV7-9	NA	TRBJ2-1	CASSLEVNEQFF	TGTGCCAGCAGCTTAGAGGTCAATGAGCAGTTCTTC
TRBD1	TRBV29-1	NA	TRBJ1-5	CSVPGQGNQPQHF	TGCAGCGTACCGGGACAGGGTAATCAGCCCCAGCATTTT
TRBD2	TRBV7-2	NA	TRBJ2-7	CASRGGSSYEQYF	TGTGCCAGCCGGGGGGGGAGCTCCTACGAGCAGTACTTC
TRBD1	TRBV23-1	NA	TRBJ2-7	CASSQPGTAYEQYF	TGCGCCAGCAGTCAGCCCGGGACAGCCTACGAGCAGTACTTC
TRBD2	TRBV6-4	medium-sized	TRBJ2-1	CASSEGAGAYNEQFF	TGTGCCAGCAGTGAGGGAGCGGGAGCCTACAATGAGCAGTTCTTC
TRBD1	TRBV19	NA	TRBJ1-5	CASSTDRTHSNQPQHF	TGTGCCAGTAGTACGGACAGGACCCATAGCAATCAGCCCCAGCATTTT
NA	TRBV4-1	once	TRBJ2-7	CASSQDEGSSYEQYF	TGCGCCAGCAGCCAAGATGAAGGGAGCTCCTACGAGCAGTACTTC
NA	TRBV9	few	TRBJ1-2	CASSVANSVGYGYTF	TGTGCCAGCAGCGTAGCTAATTCAGTAGGATATGGCTACACCTTC
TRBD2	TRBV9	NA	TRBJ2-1	CASSPGLLLVDEQFF	TGTGCCAGCTCGCCGGGACTACTTCTTGTCGATGAGCAGTTCTTC